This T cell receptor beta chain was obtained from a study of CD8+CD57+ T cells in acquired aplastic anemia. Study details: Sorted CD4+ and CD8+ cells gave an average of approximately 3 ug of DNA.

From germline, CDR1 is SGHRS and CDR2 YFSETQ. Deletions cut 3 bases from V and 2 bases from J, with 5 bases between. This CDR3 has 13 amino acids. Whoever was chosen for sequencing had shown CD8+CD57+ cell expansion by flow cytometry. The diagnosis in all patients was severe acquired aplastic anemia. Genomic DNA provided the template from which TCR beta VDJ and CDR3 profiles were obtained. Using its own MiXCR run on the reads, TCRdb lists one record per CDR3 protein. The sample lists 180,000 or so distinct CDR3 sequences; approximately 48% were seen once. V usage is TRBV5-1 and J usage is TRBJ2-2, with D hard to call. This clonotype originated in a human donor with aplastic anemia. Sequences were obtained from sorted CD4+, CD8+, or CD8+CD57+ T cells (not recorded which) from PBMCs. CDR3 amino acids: CASSSQNTGELFF. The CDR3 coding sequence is TGCGCCAGCAGCTCGCAAAACACCGGGGAGCTGTTTTTT.